The 12 T cell receptor beta chains below all came from one sample that was sequenced in a study of Graves' ophthalmopathy and Graves' hyperthyroidism (dated by TCRdb to the late 2010s). The sequencer was an Illumina HiSeq 2000. For repertoire sequencing, TCR beta CDR3 regions were amplified from RNA transcripts. The first round of RT-PCR was done with HTBI primers and the Qiagen OneStep RT-PCR kit, and was followed by a second round of multiplex PCR, then size selection and purification. The raw public data were reprocessed by TCRdb itself: fastp quality trimming at Q25, MiXCR clonotype calling, in-frame beta chains only. Each entry merges the rows of one CDR3 protein and shows their most common DNA and genes. The sample table holds 660,000 or so distinct CDR3 sequences, of which under 50% were seen once. Clones ranked in the top ten supply more than 2.5% of the sample. The sequencing input was peripheral blood. These receptors were taken from an adult man with Graves' ophthalmopathy.

This clonotype was observed once. V usage is TRBV27 and J usage is TRBJ2-7, with no clear D. The V end lost 2 bases, the J end lost 6 bases, and 17 bases lay between the germline ends. The CDR3 consists of 15 residues. Per germline, CDR1 MNHEY and CDR2 SMNVEV (reference sequence). The CDR3 DNA is TGTGCCAGCAGTTTAATAGCAGGATCGCCCGGCGAGCAGTACTTC. As protein: CASSLIAGSPGEQYF.

The chain is built from TRBV25-1 and TRBJ1-3, with 10 bases lining up with TRBD1. The ends lost 6 bases at V and 3 bases at J; junction bases unmatched: 5. Germline lookup yields CDR1 MGHDK and CDR2 SYGVNS. CDR3 length: 15 residues. CDR3 sequence: CASSKDRGLGNTIYF. CDR3 nucleotides: TGTGCCAGCAGCAAAGACAGGGGGCTTGGAAACACCATATATTTT. The whole variable domain, filled in from reference TRBV25-1 and TRBJ1-3, reads EADIYQTPRYLVIGTGKKITLECSQTMGHDKMYWYQQDPGMELHLIHYSYGVNSTEKGDLSSESTVSRIRTEHFPLTLESARPSHTSQYLCASSKDRGLGNTIYFGEGSWLTVV.

Here the CDR3 DNA reads TGTGCCAGCAGCTTAGAGTTCTGGGGGTCAAAGGGGGAGACCCAGTACTTC. Its protein product is CASSLEFWGSKGETQYF. The chain has TRBV11-3 and TRBJ2-5; TRBD1 or TRBD2 may be the D gene (5 bases each). Trimming pared 0 bases from V and 5 bases from J, leaving 19 bases between. The germline V gene encodes CDR1 SGHNT and CDR2 YENEEA. The CDR3 runs to 17 residues.

This rearrangement joins TRBV27 to TRBJ1-2, with D perhaps matching TRBD1 (5 bases). The length of the CDR3 is 14 residues. Germline V lookup: CDR1 MNHEY, CDR2 SMNVEV (reference sequence). The V end lost 8 bases, the J end lost 1 base, and 14 bases lay between the germline ends. This CDR3 reads CASGGATVNYGYTF. CDR3 nucleotides: TGTGCCAGCGGCGGGGCTACAGTTAACTATGGCTACACCTTC.

About this clonotype itself: A read error may account for a junction end that differs from germline. The chain joins TRBV29-1 to TRBJ2-7; D not resolved. The CDR3 runs to 11 residues. Germline-derived CDR1 and CDR2 are SQVTM and ANQGSEA. The CDR3 loop is CSAEQLHEQCF. CDR3 in DNA: TGCAGCGCTGAACAGCTCCACGAGCAGTGCTTC.

This clonotype was recorded a few times. This chain connects TRBV6-6 to TRBJ2-7; D is uncertain. The CDR3 runs 11 residues. The germline V and J ends were trimmed by 4 bases and 2 bases, with 3 bases remaining between them. The germline V gene has CDR1 MNHNY and CDR2 SVGAGI (reference sequence). The CDR3 loop reads CASSWTYEQYF. The CDR3 bases are TGTGCCAGCAGTTGGACCTACGAGCAGTACTTC.

The chain combines TRBV24-1 with TRBJ2-7; 7 bases line up with TRBD2. V dropped 8 bases and J dropped 0; count of bases not matched to a gene: 9. Germline CDR1 is KGHDR and CDR2 is SFDVKD. The CDR3 is 15 amino acids. The CDR3 loop is CATIQAGRGSYEQYF. The CDR3 DNA reads TGTGCCACCATCCAAGCGGGGAGAGGCTCCTACGAGCAGTACTTC.

The CDR3 DNA reads as TGTGCCTGCCAACCGGCGGATACGCAGTATTTT. Residues: CACQPADTQYF. The chain recombines TRBV10-3 with TRBJ2-3; D is ambiguous. Germline CDR1 ENHRY, CDR2 SYGVKD. Trimming stripped 11 bases from V and 6 bases from J, with 12 bases between. The CDR3 length is 11 residues.

This clonotype has a count of ten or more. The J gene is TRBJ1-6, the V gene TRBV18, with 7 bases that match TRBD1. Per the germline V gene, CDR1 is KGHSH and CDR2 is LQKENI. V lost 2 bases, J lost 8 bases, and 6 bases stayed unmatched. There are 15 residues in the CDR3. CDR3 region: CASSPGTAQDSPLHF. The CDR3, as DNA: TGTGCCAGCTCACCAGGGACAGCCCAGGATTCACCCCTCCACTTT.

The chain carries TRBV29-1 and TRBJ1-1; no reliable D call. The CDR3 loop spans 14 amino acids. Germline CDR1 SQVTM, CDR2 ANQGSEA. Trimming took off 4 bases at V and 3 bases at J, with 15 bases between the two ends. In DNA form, the CDR3 reads TGCAGCGTTGGACTAGCGGGTTTCGACACTGAAGCTTTCTTT. It translates to CSVGLAGFDTEAFF.

This clonotype was recorded many times. The chain combines TRBV7-9 with TRBJ2-2; 8 bases align to TRBD2. V shed 5 bases and J 6 bases; nucleotides not matched to a gene: 8. The CDR3 sequence is 15 residues long. Germline lookup yields CDR1 SEHNR and CDR2 FQNEAQ (reference sequence). The CDR3 sequence is CASSPGTRSAGELFF. CDR3 DNA sequence: TGTGCCAGCAGCCCCGGGACTAGGAGTGCCGGGGAGCTGTTTTTT.

This rearrangement joins TRBV10-3 to TRBJ2-5; 8 nucleotides match TRBD1. The CDR3 has 15 residues. Germline V CDR1 and CDR2: ENHRY, SYGVKD. Losses at the gene ends were 6 bases for V and 0 bases for J; bases not matched to a gene: 6. The CDR3 sequence is CAISVGQGNQETQYF. The CDR3 DNA reads as TGTGCCATCAGCGTCGGACAGGGAAACCAAGAGACCCAGTACTTC.